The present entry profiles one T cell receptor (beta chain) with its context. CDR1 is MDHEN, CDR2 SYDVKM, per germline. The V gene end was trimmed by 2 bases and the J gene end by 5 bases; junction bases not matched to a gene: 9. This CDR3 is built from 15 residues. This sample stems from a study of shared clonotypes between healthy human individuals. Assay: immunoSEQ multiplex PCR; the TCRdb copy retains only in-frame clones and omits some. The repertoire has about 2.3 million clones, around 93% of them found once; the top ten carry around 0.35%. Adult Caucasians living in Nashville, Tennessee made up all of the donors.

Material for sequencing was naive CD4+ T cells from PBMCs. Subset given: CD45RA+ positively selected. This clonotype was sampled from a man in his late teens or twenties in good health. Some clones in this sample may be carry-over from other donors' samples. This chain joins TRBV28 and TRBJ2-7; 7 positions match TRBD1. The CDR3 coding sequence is TGTGCCAGCAGTTTACCCGGGACAGCTGGCCACGAGCAGTACTTC. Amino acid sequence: CASSLPGTAGHEQYF.